This T cell receptor (beta chain) stems from a study of a mutant IDH1 vaccine in newly diagnosed glioma. The germline V and J ends were trimmed by 8 bases and 1 base, with 11 bases remaining between them. CDR3 length equals 13 residues. Germline CDR1 is KGHSH and CDR2 is LQKENI. The table lists this clone with a few counts. Antigen unknown. Sequencing was performed with immunoSEQ multiplex PCR; in TCRdb, only in-frame clones are kept and a portion is missing. The table shows some 57,000 clones, with over 60% occurring only once. Stated time point: week 47, end of study. Each dose of the vaccine consisted of 300 ug of mutant IDH1 20-mer peptide, with topical imiquimod.

The V gene is TRBV18, the J gene TRBJ1-1; no definite D call. The origin of this receptor is a woman aged 40 to 55 with glioma. Some clones in this sample may be carry-over from other donors' samples. The sequences come from PBMCs, collected from a glioma patient whose treatment included an IDH1 peptide vaccine. Here the CDR3 DNA reads TGTGCCAGCCAGGCGGGCGAGAACACTGAAGCTTTCTTT. It encodes CASQAGENTEAFF. Looking up the rest from reference TRBV18 and TRBJ1-1 gives the full variable domain: NAGVMQNPRHLVRRRGQEARLRCSPMKGHSHVYWYRQLPEEGLKFMVYLQKENIIDESGMPKERFSAEFPKEGPSILRIQQVVRGDSAAYFCASQAGENTEAFFGQGTRLTVV.